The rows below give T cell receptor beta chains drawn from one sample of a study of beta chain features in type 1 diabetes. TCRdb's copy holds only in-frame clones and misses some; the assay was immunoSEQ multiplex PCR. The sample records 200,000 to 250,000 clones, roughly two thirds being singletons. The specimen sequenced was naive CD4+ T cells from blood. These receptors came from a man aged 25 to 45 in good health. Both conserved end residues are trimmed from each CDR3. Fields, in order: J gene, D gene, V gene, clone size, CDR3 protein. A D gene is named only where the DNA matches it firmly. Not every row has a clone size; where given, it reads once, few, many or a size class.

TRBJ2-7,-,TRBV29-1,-,SVESSGQPYEQY
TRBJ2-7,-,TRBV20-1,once,SARPIYEQY
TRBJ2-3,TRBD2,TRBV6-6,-,ASSLPSGPRGDTQY
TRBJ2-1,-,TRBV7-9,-,ASSLRQLDEQF
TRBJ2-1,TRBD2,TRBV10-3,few,AISDPGLAGVFDEQF
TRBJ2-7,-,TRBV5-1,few,ASSGGRWTYEQY
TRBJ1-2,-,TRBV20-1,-,SADRGNGYT
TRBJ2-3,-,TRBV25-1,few,ASSEVAASTDTQY
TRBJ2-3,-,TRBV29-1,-,SVRTEADTQY
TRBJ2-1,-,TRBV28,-,ASRPLSSYNEQF
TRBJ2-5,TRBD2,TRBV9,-,ASSKGLAGPQETQY
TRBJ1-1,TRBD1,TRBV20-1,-,SAEGATEAF
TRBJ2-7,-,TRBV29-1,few,SVEDSPWQY
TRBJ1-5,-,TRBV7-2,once,ASSLARTDKQH
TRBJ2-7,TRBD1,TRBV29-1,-,SAGTGGWEQY
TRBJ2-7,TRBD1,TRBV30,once,AWSAGGAVQY
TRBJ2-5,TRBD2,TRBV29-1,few,SVITSGRGETQY
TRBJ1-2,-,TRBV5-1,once,ASSFGPTYGYT
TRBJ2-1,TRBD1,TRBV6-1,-,ASSETGGSFNEQF
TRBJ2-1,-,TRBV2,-,ASRSYNEQF
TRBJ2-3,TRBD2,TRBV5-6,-,ASSPRGAPSDTQY
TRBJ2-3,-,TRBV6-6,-,ASSYSRYTDTQY
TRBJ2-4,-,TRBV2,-,ASSDSPGWLY
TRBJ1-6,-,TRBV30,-,AWSLNDSPLH
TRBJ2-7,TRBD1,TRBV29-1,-,SVEAVGQGSDEQY
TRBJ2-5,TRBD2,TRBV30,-,AWSVRAGGQETQY